The text below deals with one TCR beta chain. At least ten counts were recorded for this clone. There is no known antigen for this receptor. Per-base qualities were not stored, and no clone one base away is much larger. The germline V gene provides CDR1 MNHEY and CDR2 SVGAGI. The junction shows trimming of 4 bases on V and 9 bases on J, plus 16 bases between the germline ends. From its cysteine to its phenylalanine, the CDR3 spans 15 amino acids. Kept here is only the CDR3 DNA, which spans 45 bases and is read in frame from base 1. Whole blood was collected in K2EDTA tubes by collaborating institutions according to the institutions' own protocols. For TCRbeta analysis, collaborator samples were shipped as frozen whole blood, as isolated PBMCs, or as DNA extracted from either sample type. This sample is drawn from a study of blood T cell repertoires in COVID-19 (TCRdb year 2020). For the study in its entirety: The collaborator samples originated in the United States, Italy and Spain and spanned the acute and convalescent phases of COVID-19. The repertoires were released in a freely available public database intended as a resource for research on the immune response to SARS-CoV-2. Where available, HLA class I and class II types were taken from metadata supplied by the sample provider and were not determined by assay-based typing. The prospective study material was composed of cDNA or gDNA derived from T cells, B-cell-depleted T cells, or PBMCs. Deeply sampled blood TCRbeta repertoires from subjects exposed to, actively infected with, or recovered from COVID-19 were included in the dataset. The samples were drawn from two sources: the first 160 participants of the ongoing ImmuneRACE study, and some 1,300 subjects contributed by 6 global collaborators. The sample metadata nearly always contained a de-identified subject ID, COVID-19 status, age in years and sex. What the authors observed across the whole study: How much clinical and demographic metadata was included differed by source and by participant, and the metadata was provided uncurated.

TCRbeta CDR3 regions were amplified from genomic DNA using the immunoSEQ Assay, a bias-controlled multiplex PCR. The authors' analysis ran thus. Within the assay, amplification of reference gene primers was used to estimate how many nucleated cells each sample contained. To quantify the absolute abundance of each unique TCRbeta CDR3 rearrangement, sequence reads were collapsed and filtered. Productive Simpson clonality was computed per sample as the square root of Simpson's diversity index over productive rearrangements. The immuneACCESS repertoire file appears here via TCRdb, limited to in-frame rearrangements. These files lack a portion of the clones; in checked studies, under half of the deficit traces to unresolved V genes, and the cause of the others is not known. V and J calls plus clone size are reproduced from that table; the DNA served to infer D and trimming. The sample data list 25,000 to 30,000 clones, and 81% of these were observed just once. The ten most abundant clones make up around 15% of the sample.

This clonotype was sampled from a woman between 55 and 75 years old with acute or convalescent COVID-19. The sample consisted of peripheral blood. The chain links TRBV6-5 with TRBJ1-6; TRBD1 is a weak D gene call, 6 bases matching. For the CDR3, the sequence is CASSFSQGSSSPLHF. The nucleotide sequence is given as TGTGCCAGCAGTTTCTCACAGGGTAGCAGTTCACCCCTCCACTTT.